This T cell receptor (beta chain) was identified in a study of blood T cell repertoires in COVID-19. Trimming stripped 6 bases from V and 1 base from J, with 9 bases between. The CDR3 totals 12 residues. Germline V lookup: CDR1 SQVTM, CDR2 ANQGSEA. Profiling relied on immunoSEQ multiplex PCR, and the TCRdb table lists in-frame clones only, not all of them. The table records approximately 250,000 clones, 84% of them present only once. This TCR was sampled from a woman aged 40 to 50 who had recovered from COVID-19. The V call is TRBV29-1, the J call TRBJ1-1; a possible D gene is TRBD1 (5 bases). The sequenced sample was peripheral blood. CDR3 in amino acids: CSVRVPNTEAFF. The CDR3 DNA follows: TGCAGCGTCAGGGTACCGAACACTGAAGCTTTCTTT.